One sample yielded the 2 T cell receptor beta chains listed below, sequenced in a study of T cells in localized non-small cell lung cancer. Measured with immunoSEQ multiplex PCR; TCRdb has only the in-frame clones, and not every one. The data show 25,000 or so clones, with around 86% seen just once and about 4% held by the top ten. Sequencing used peripheral blood, obtained before any cancer treatment. These receptor sequences come from a woman aged 35 to 75 with stage I lung adenocarcinoma.

The chain joins TRBV6-6 to TRBJ1-6; 7 bases fit TRBD1. There are 13 residues in the CDR3. From germline, CDR1 is MNHNY and CDR2 SVGAGI (reference sequence). CDR3 sequence reads: CGTGTAFNSPLHF. CDR3 bases: TGTGGGACCGGGACAGCTTTTAATTCACCCCTCCACTTT.

V and J are TRBV11-1 and TRBJ1-1; D may be TRBD1 (5 bases). This CDR3 region has 14 residues. V lost 7 bases to trimming and J lost 4 bases, with 16 bases between them. CDR1 SGHAT and CDR2 FQDESV come from the germline V gene (reference sequence). The CDR3 DNA is TGTGCCAGCAACGAACTCGGCCAGGGCACTGAAGCTTTCTTT. Its translation: CASNELGQGTEAFF.